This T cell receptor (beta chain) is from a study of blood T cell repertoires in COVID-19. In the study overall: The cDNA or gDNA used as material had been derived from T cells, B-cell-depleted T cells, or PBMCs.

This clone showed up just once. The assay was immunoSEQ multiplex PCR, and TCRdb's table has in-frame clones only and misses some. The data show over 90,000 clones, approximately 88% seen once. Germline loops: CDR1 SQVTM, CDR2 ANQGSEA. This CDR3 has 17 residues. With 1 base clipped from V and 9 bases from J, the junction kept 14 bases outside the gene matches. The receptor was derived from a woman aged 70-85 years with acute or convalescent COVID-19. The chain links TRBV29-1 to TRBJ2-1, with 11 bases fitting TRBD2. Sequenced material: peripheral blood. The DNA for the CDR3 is TGCAGCGTTGAAGGGGTCGTGGCTAGCGGGAGGCGCGGTGAGCAGTTCTTC. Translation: CSVEGVVASGRRGEQFF.